The 5 T cell receptor beta chains presented below share a single source sample, sequenced in a study of patients and donors after allogeneic stem cell transplantation. TCRdb redid the calling of the RT-PCR reads with MiXCR, one entry per CDR3 protein. The table includes around 240,000 distinct CDR3 sequences, 14% detected once. Sample: blood, either unsorted or a sorted T cell fraction (not recorded which). The receptors were gathered from a human donor who was either an allogeneic HSCT recipient or a stem cell or donor lymphocyte infusion donor (not recorded which). It is not recorded whose cells these are; they may come from a transplant donor.

Ten or more counts support this clonotype. This sequence joins TRBV12-3 or TRBV12-4 and TRBJ2-7; 10 nucleotides match TRBD2. V lost 6 bases, J lost 5 bases, and 7 bases stayed unmatched. The CDR3 sequence is 14 residues long. The CDR3 loop reads CASRSSGGFHEQYF. The CDR3 DNA follows: TGTGCCAGCAGAAGTAGCGGGGGGTTCCACGAGCAGTACTTC.

The chain combines TRBV5-6 with TRBJ2-5; D perhaps matches TRBD2 (6 bases). The CDR3 covers 14 residues. Germline CDR1 SGHDT, CDR2 YYEEEE. Trimming removed 1 base at V and 4 bases at J, with 11 bases between. CDR3 sequence: CASSLSGRPETQYF. The CDR3 DNA sequence: TGTGCCAGCAGCTTGTCGGGGAGGCCAGAGACCCAGTACTTC. Full variable domain (remainder filled in from reference TRBV5-6 and TRBJ2-5): DAGVTQSPTHLIKTRGQQVTLRCSPKSGHDTVSWYQQALGQGPQFIFQYYEEEERQRGNFPDRFSGHQFPNYSSELNVNALLLGDSALYLCASSLSGRPETQYFGPGTRLLVL.

There are many counts of this clonotype. This rearrangement joins TRBV12-3 or TRBV12-4 to TRBJ1-3; D gene uncertain. The CDR3 has 14 amino acids. Deletions cut 6 bases from V and 0 bases from J, with 9 bases between. The DNA for the CDR3 is TGTGCCAGCAGGCCAAGTTACTCTGGAAACACCATATATTTT. It encodes CASRPSYSGNTIYF.

This clonotype was seen ten or more times. This chain connects TRBV6-4 to TRBJ2-1; 10 nucleotides align to TRBD2. In germline, CDR1 is MRHNA, CDR2 SNTAGT. V lost 3 bases to trimming and J lost 6 bases; unmatched junction nucleotides: 5. This CDR3 region has 15 residues. The CDR3: CASSEVAGGRNEQFF. The CDR3 bases are TGTGCCAGCAGTGAAGTAGCGGGGGGCCGCAATGAGCAGTTCTTC.

This clonotype has ten or more counts. The chain recombines TRBV9 with TRBJ2-7; 15 bases align to TRBD2. The CDR3 loop spans 17 amino acids. V dropped 4 bases and J dropped 2; count of bases not matched to a gene: 7. CDR1 is SGDLS and CDR2 is YYNGEE in the germline V gene. The CDR3 DNA reads as TGTGCCAGCAGCTCAGGAGGGACTAGCGGGAGGACCTACGAGCAGTACTTC. It specifies CASSSGGTSGRTYEQYF.